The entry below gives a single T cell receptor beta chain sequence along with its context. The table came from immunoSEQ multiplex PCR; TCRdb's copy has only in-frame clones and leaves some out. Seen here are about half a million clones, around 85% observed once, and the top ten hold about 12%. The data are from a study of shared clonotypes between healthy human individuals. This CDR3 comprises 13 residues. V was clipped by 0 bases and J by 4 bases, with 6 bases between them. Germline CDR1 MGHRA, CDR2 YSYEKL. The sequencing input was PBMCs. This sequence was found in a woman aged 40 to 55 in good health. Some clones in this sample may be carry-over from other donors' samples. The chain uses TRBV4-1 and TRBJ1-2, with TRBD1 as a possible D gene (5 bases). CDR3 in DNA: TGCGCCAGCAGCCAAGAGGGGGGCTATGGCTACACCTTC. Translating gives CASSQEGGYGYTF.